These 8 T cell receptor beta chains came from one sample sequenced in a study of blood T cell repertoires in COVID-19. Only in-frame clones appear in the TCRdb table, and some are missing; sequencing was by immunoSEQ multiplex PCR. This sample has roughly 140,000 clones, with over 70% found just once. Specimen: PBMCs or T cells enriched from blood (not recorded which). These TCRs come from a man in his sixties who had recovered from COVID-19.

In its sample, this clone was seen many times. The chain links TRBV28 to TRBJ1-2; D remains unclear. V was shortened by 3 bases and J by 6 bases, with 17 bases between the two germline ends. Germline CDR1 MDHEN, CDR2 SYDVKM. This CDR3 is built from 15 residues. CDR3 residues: CASSFGTRALDGYTF. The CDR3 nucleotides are TGTGCCAGCAGTTTTGGAACCCGAGCCCTAGATGGCTACACCTTC.

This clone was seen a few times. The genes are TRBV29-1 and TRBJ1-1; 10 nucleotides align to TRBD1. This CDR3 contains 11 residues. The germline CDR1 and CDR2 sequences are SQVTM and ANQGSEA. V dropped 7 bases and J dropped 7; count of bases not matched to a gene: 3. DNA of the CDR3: TGCAGCGGACAGGGGGCGGGTGAAGCTTTCTTT. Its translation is CSGQGAGEAFF.

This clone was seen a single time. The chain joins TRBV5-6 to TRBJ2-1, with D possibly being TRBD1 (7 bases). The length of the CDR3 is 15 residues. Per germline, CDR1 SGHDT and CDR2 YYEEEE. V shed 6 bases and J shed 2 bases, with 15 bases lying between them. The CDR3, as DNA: TGTGCCAGCACGGGAGACAGGGTTACCTACAATGAGCAGTTCTTC. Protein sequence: CASTGDRVTYNEQFF. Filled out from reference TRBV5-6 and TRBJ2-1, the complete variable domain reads DAGVTQSPTHLIKTRGQQVTLRCSPKSGHDTVSWYQQALGQGPQFIFQYYEEEERQRGNFPDRFSGHQFPNYSSELNVNALLLGDSALYLCASTGDRVTYNEQFFGPGTRLTVL.

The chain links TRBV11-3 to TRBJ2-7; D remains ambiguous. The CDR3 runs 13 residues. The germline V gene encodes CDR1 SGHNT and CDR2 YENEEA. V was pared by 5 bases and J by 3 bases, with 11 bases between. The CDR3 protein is CASSRDHSYEQYF. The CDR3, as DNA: TGTGCCAGCAGCCGAGATCACAGCTACGAGCAGTACTTC.

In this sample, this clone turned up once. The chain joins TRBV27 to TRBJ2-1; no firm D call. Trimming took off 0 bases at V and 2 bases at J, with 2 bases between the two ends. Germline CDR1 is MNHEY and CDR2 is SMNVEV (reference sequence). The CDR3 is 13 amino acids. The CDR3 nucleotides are TGTGCCAGCAGTTTATCCACCTACAATGAGCAGTTCTTC. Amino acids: CASSLSTYNEQFF.

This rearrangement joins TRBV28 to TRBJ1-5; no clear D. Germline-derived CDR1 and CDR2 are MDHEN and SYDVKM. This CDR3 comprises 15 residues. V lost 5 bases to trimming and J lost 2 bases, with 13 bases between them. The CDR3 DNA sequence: TGTGCCAGCAGTGCCGGGAGGGTTGGCAATCAGCCCCAGCATTTT. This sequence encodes CASSAGRVGNQPQHF.

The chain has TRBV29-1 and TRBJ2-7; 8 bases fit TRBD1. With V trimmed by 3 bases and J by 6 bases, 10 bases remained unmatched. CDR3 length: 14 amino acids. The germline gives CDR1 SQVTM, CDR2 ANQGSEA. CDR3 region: CSVENGRGRTEQYF. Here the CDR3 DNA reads TGCAGCGTTGAGAATGGCAGGGGGCGGACCGAGCAGTACTTC.

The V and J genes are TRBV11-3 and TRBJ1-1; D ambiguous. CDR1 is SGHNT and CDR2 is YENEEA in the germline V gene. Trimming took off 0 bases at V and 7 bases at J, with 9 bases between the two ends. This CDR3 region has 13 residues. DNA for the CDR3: TGTGCCAGCAGCTTAGAGAGGGAAGATGAAGCTTTCTTT. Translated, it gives CASSLEREDEAFF. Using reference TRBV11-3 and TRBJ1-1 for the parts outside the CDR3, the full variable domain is EAGVVQSPRYKIIEKKQPVAFWCNPISGHNTLYWYLQNLGQGPELLIRYENEEAVDDSQLPKDRFSAERLKGVDSTLKIQPAELGDSAVYLCASSLEREDEAFFGQGTRLTVV.